Following are 19 T cell receptor beta chains from one sample sequenced in a study of blood T cell repertoires in COVID-19. This table comes from immunoSEQ multiplex PCR, and its TCRdb copy is limited to in-frame clones, with some not included. The sample lists around 240,000 clones, more than 65% occurring once. The material sequenced was peripheral blood. These receptors came from a woman aged 40 to 50 who had recovered from COVID-19.

V and J are TRBV7-9 and TRBJ1-4, with D possibly matching TRBD1 (5 bases). CDR1 and CDR2 (germline): SEHNR, FQNEAQ (reference sequence). Trimming pared 5 bases from V and 3 bases from J, leaving 22 bases between. The CDR3 has 18 amino acids. Here the CDR3 reads CASSQNQGLGRANEKLFF. CDR3 nucleotide sequence: TGTGCCAGCAGCCAAAATCAGGGACTCGGAAGAGCTAATGAAAAACTGTTTTTT.

Of note for this clone: Other DNA variants within this sample encode the same CDR3. J is TRBJ1-5 and V is TRBV7-9; 7 positions agree with TRBD1. The CDR3 consists of 15 residues. Germline values: CDR1 SEHNR, CDR2 FQNEAQ (reference sequence). The ends lost 3 bases at V and 0 bases at J; junction bases unmatched: 2. The CDR3 is CASSLGQHSNQPQHF. The CDR3 DNA follows: TGTGCCAGCAGCTTGGGACAGCATAGCAATCAGCCCCAGCATTTT.

The CDR3 region is CASSLGGSAYEQYF. In DNA, the CDR3 is TGTGCCAGCAGCTTAGGAGGGTCTGCCTACGAGCAGTACTTC. V and J are TRBV7-9 and TRBJ2-7, with a tentative D call TRBD2 (5 bases). The length of the CDR3 is 14 residues. Germline V gene sequence: CDR1 SEHNR, CDR2 FQNEAQ (reference sequence). V was shortened by 1 base and J by 2 bases, with 9 bases between the two germline ends.

This chain uses TRBV29-1 with TRBJ1-1, with a weak D call TRBD1 (5 bases). V gave up 1 base and J gave up 4 bases, with 13 bases separating them. CDR1 is SQVTM, CDR2 ANQGSEA, per germline. This CDR3 is built from 14 residues. The CDR3 loop reads CSVEAGAGGTEAFF. CDR3 sequence (DNA): TGCAGCGTTGAAGCTGGGGCGGGGGGCACTGAAGCTTTCTTT.

V and J are TRBV6-1 and TRBJ2-7; 7 bases fit TRBD1. Trimming at V came to 0 bases and at J to 2 bases, leaving 4 bases not matched to a gene. The CDR3 is 15 amino acids. CDR1 and CDR2 (germline): MNHNS, SASEGT. This CDR3 reads CASSEALQGAYEQYF. CDR3 DNA sequence: TGTGCCAGCAGTGAAGCTTTGCAGGGGGCCTACGAGCAGTACTTC.

The chain joins TRBV28 to TRBJ1-4; possible D gene TRBD1, 5 bases. Germline CDR1 is MDHEN and CDR2 is SYDVKM. CDR3 length: 14 amino acids. V was shortened by 3 bases and J by 7 bases, with 12 bases between the two germline ends. This CDR3 is CASSLGGGSEKLFF. The CDR3 coding sequence is TGTGCCAGCAGTTTGGGGGGAGGGAGTGAAAAACTGTTTTTT.

This clone was counted between two and nine times. This chain links TRBV5-8 with TRBJ1-6, with TRBD1 matching 9 bases. CDR1 is SGHTS, CDR2 YDEGEE, per germline. The V and J ends lost 2 bases and 7 bases, in that order; junction bases with no gene match: 4. The CDR3 length is 15 residues. The CDR3 DNA is TGTGCCAGCAGCTTCCGGACAGGGGCCAATTCACCCCTCCACTTT. Protein sequence: CASSFRTGANSPLHF.

The chain is built from TRBV7-9 and TRBJ1-2; D uncertain. The CDR3 extends over 13 amino acids. Trimming removed 5 bases at V and 7 bases at J, with 14 bases between. Germline V gives CDR1 SEHNR, CDR2 FQNEAQ (reference sequence). CDR3 in amino acids: CASSTGSVGGYTF. The CDR3 DNA follows: TGTGCCAGCAGCACGGGTTCGGTGGGTGGCTACACCTTC.

The chain combines TRBV25-1 with TRBJ1-1; D not certain. V shed 3 bases and J shed 6 bases, with 14 bases lying between them. Germline loops: CDR1 MGHDK, CDR2 SYGVNS. The CDR3 is 14 amino acids. CDR3 in DNA: TGTGCCAGCAGTGAGTCTGCGTGGAGCGCTGAAGCTTTCTTT. Translation gives CASSESAWSAEAFF.

This chain links TRBV2 with TRBJ2-3; possible D gene TRBD2, 6 bases. Germline loops: CDR1 SNHLY, CDR2 FYNNEI. This CDR3 contains 16 residues. V shed 6 bases and J shed 0 bases, with 16 bases lying between them. CDR3 bases: TGTGCCAGCAGCAGCCTACTAGCTACTAGCACAGATACGCAGTATTTT. Translating it yields CASSSLLATSTDTQYF.

This clone was seen just once. This chain uses TRBV24-1 with TRBJ1-2, with TRBD1 identical over 9 bases. CDR3 length: 16 residues. V shed 3 bases and J 4 bases; nucleotides not matched to a gene: 8. Germline CDR1 KGHDR, CDR2 SFDVKD. CDR3 bases: TGTGCCACCAGTGATACGAGACAGGGGGAGGTCTATGGCTACACCTTC. Translating it yields CATSDTRQGEVYGYTF.

In this sample, this clone turned up a few times. The chain joins TRBV12-3 or TRBV12-4 to TRBJ1-4, with TRBD1 matching 7 bases. V lost 7 bases to trimming and J lost 8 bases; unmatched junction nucleotides: 7. The CDR3 extends over 13 amino acids. DNA for the CDR3: TGTGCCAGCACGACTCAGACAGGGGAAAAACTGTTTTTT. Translating gives CASTTQTGEKLFF.

V and J are TRBV19 and TRBJ2-2; 7 bases match TRBD1. The CDR3 covers 18 residues. In germline, CDR1 is LNHDA, CDR2 SQIVND (reference sequence). With V trimmed by 5 bases and J by 0 bases, 12 bases remained unmatched. CDR3 amino acids: CASSLRQGKGPNTGELFF. CDR3 in DNA: TGTGCCAGTAGTCTTCGACAGGGAAAAGGCCCGAACACCGGGGAGCTGTTTTTT. Full variable domain (rest looked up from reference TRBV19 and TRBJ2-2): DGGITQSPKYLFRKEGQNVTLSCEQNLNHDAMYWYRQDPGQGLRLIYYSQIVNDFQKGDIAEGYSVSREKKESFPLTVTSAQKNPTAFYLCASSLRQGKGPNTGELFFGEGSRLTVL.

The chain recombines TRBV3-1 (or the pseudogene TRBV3-2) with TRBJ2-5, with TRBD2 matching 9 bases. The CDR3 extends over 15 amino acids. The V gene's germline CDR1 is LGHDT and CDR2 YNNKEL (reference sequence). The J segment lost 4 bases and the V segment lost 2 bases, leaving 5 bases of the junction unmatched. The CDR3 region has the DNA TGTGCCAGCAGCCAACAAGCGGGGGGACGAGAGACCCAGTACTTC. Encoded protein: CASSQQAGGRETQYF.

This clone appeared a single time. This chain uses TRBV11-2 with TRBJ2-1; 8 bases align to TRBD2. Germline-derived CDR1 and CDR2 are SGHAT and FQNNGV. The CDR3 has 15 amino acids. The V segment lost 5 bases and the J segment 10 bases; nucleotides outside the gene matches: 13. The CDR3 DNA reads TGTGCCAGCAGCCCAATGGCGGGGGGCCCTAACGAGCAGTTCTTC. It specifies CASSPMAGGPNEQFF.

The rearrangement joins TRBV10-3 to TRBJ2-7, with D possibly being TRBD2 (6 bases). The germline CDR1 and CDR2 sequences are ENHRY and SYGVKD. This CDR3 comprises 13 residues. V lost 6 bases and J 2 bases, leaving 11 bases between the germline ends. The CDR3 reads CAIRGGLAYEQYF. CDR3 nucleotide sequence: TGTGCCATCAGGGGGGGTTTGGCCTACGAGCAGTACTTC.

The chain is built from TRBV18 and TRBJ2-3; possibly TRBD2 for D (6 bases). CDR3 length equals 14 residues. Germline CDR1 and CDR2: KGHSH and LQKENI. The V end was cut by 3 bases, the J end by 2 bases, with 9 bases between. The CDR3 loop is CASSPRENTDTQYF. Here the CDR3 DNA reads TGTGCCAGCTCACCCCGGGAGAACACAGATACGCAGTATTTT.

The V call is TRBV18, the J call TRBJ2-7, with 9 bases aligning to TRBD1. Germline assignment: CDR1 KGHSH and CDR2 LQKENI. There are 14 residues in the CDR3. V gave up 3 bases and J gave up 4 bases; unmatched junction bases: 4. CDR3 region: CASSPRTGVYEQYF. The CDR3 bases are TGTGCCAGCTCACCCAGGACAGGGGTATACGAGCAGTACTTC.

The V and J genes are TRBV11-2 and TRBJ1-2; D not resolved. The CDR3 has 13 amino acids. V was pared by 6 bases and J by 2 bases, with 10 bases between. In germline, CDR1 is SGHAT, CDR2 FQNNGV. The CDR3 coding sequence is TGTGCCAGCAGTAGAGACTCGAACTATGGCTACACCTTC. Translation gives CASSRDSNYGYTF.